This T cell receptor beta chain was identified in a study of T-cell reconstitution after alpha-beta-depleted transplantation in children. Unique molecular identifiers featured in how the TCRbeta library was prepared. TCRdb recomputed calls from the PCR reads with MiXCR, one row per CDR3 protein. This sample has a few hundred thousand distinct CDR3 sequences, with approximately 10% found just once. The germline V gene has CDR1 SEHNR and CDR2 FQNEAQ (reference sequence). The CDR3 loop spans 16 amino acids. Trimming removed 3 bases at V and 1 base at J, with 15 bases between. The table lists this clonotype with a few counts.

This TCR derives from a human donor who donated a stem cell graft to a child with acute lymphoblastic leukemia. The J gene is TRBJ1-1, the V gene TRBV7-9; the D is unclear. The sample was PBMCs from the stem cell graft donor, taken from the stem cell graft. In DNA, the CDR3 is TGTGCCAGCAGCTTCGACGTGCGGGGATCGAACACTGAAGCTTTCTTT. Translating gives CASSFDVRGSNTEAFF. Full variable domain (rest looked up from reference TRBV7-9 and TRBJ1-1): DTGVSQNPRHKITKRGQNVTFRCDPISEHNRLYWYRQTLGQGPEFLTYFQNEAQLEKSRLLSDRFSAERPKGSFSTLEIQRTEQGDSAMYLCASSFDVRGSNTEAFFGQGTRLTVV.